The clone carrying this T cell receptor (beta chain) was seen a few times. The CDR3 covers 15 residues. J was trimmed by 5 bases and V by 5 bases; bases with no gene match: 10. From germline, CDR1 is PRHDT and CDR2 FYEKMQ (reference sequence). This sample stems from a study of cytomegalovirus exposure and HLA in healthy donors. As for the study in general: Drawn from HLA-typed donors, 65 million to 100 million unique TCRs were held in an early data release.

The PCR had 60 Vbeta and 13 Jbeta primers. TCRdb's table, derived via immunoSEQ multiplex PCR, lists solely in-frame clones and lacks some. The sample holds about 150,000 clones; around 10% are singletons and the top ten take 1.5% to 2%. The sequence derives from a male donor in good health and CMV-seronegative. Sequencing input: PBMCs. The chain carries TRBV13 and TRBJ1-2; 8 bases match TRBD1. CDR3 sequence (DNA): TGTGCCAGCAGCGTCGACAGGGGACCATCTTATGGCTACACCTTC. This encodes CASSVDRGPSYGYTF.